A single sample gave rise to the 5 T cell receptor beta chains below, sequenced in a study of blood T cells in healthy people across ages (dated by TCRdb to the mid-2010s). Preparation of the library involved 5' RACE. Sequencing relied on an Illumina HiSeq 2500. A second PCR of roughly 7 to 12 cycles was run with a J-beta primer mix and a sample-barcoded 5' primer. TCRdb ran its own pipeline on the public reads, namely fastp trimming at Q25 and MiXCR clone calling, and kept in-frame beta chains. CDR3 protein sequences are deduplicated, and each keeps its most common genes and DNA. The sample table contains more than 500,000 distinct CDR3 sequences; only one count was recorded for about 26% of them. In total, the top ten clones hold approximately 17% of the sample. The specimen sequenced was blood. The receptors derive from a woman aged 65 to 85 in good health.

V and J are TRBV14 and TRBJ2-1, with a tentative D call TRBD2 (7 bases). V lost 0 bases, J lost 7 bases, and 16 bases lay in between. This CDR3 region has 16 residues. The germline gives CDR1 SGHDN, CDR2 FVKESK. CDR3 sequence: CASSQEGGGAFNEQFF. The CDR3 DNA sequence: TGTGCCAGCAGCCAAGAAGGTGGGGGGGCCTTTAATGAGCAGTTCTTC.

The chain couples TRBV18 to TRBJ2-1; D is possibly TRBD2 (5 bases). V dropped 0 bases and J dropped 0 bases, with 9 bases sitting between them. The germline CDR1 and CDR2 sequences are KGHSH and LQKENI. This CDR3 contains 16 residues. CDR3 in DNA: TGTGCCAGCTCACCACCGCGAGCGGACTCCTACAATGAGCAGTTCTTC. Translated: CASSPPRADSYNEQFF.

This clonotype was seen a few times. The V call is TRBV29-1, the J call TRBJ2-4; D not resolved. Germline lookup yields CDR1 SQVTM and CDR2 ANQGSEA. The CDR3 sequence is 12 residues long. V lost 4 bases and J 4 bases, leaving 8 bases between the germline ends. The CDR3 protein is CSVGDSKNIQYF. CDR3 nucleotides: TGCAGCGTTGGTGATTCGAAAAACATTCAGTACTTC. The whole variable domain, remainder taken from reference TRBV29-1 and TRBJ2-4, is SAVISQKPSRDICQRGTSLTIQCQVDSQVTMMFWYRQQPGQSLTLIATANQGSEATYESGFVIDKFPISRPNLTFSTLTVSNMSPEDSSIYLCSVGDSKNIQYFGAGTRLSVL.

The chain combines TRBV20-1 with TRBJ1-1; D is possibly TRBD1 (5 bases). The germline V gene encodes CDR1 DFQATT and CDR2 SNEGSKA (reference sequence). V was clipped by 3 bases and J by 0 bases, with 11 bases between them. CDR3 length equals 14 residues. In DNA form, the CDR3 reads TGCAGTGCTAGGAGGGGTCCCTTGAACACTGAAGCTTTCTTT. It encodes CSARRGPLNTEAFF.

There are a few counts of this clonotype. The rearrangement uses TRBV20-1 and TRBJ2-3; 7 nucleotides match TRBD2. Germline values: CDR1 DFQATT, CDR2 SNEGSKA (reference sequence). With V trimmed by 6 bases and J by 5 bases, 8 bases remained unmatched. This CDR3 has 13 amino acids. In DNA form, the CDR3 reads TGCAGTGCGCCAAGGAGCGGGGTAGATACGCAGTATTTT. Translation: CSAPRSGVDTQYF.